The table lists the clone carrying this T cell receptor (beta chain) with a few counts. The data originate from a study of T-cell memory formation after mild COVID-19. The germline gives CDR1 LNHDA, CDR2 SQIVND (reference sequence). This CDR3 comprises 11 residues. V dropped 3 bases and J dropped 8 bases, with 7 bases sitting between them. Each CDR3 protein gets one entry after TCRdb re-called the 5' RACE reads with MiXCR. The repertoire includes around 140,000 distinct CDR3 sequences, almost 25% of them detected once, and around 24% sits in the top ten. The J gene is TRBJ1-1, the V gene TRBV19; D remains unclear. This clonotype was obtained from an adult woman who had mild COVID-19 (a few samples of this study predate the infection). Cell type and time point are not known. The sample taken for sequencing was PBMCs or a T cell subset sorted from them (not recorded which). As DNA, the CDR3 is TGTGCCAGTAGTATGACCGTAGAAGCTTTCTTT. It is translated as CASSMTVEAFF.